This TCR beta chain emerged from a study of blood T cell repertoires in COVID-19. Study-wide background: PBMCs, B-cell-depleted T cells, or T cells provided the cDNA or gDNA that made up the material.

Study processing details: Counts of nucleated cells, estimated from reference gene primer amplification, were obtained. Produced via immunoSEQ multiplex PCR; TCRdb's table is partial and in-frame only. V, J and clone size are taken as reported in that table, and D and trimming were inferred from the DNA itself. The data hold about 87,000 clones, with around 80% observed a single time. Trimming removed 11 bases from V and 4 bases from J; junction bases left unmatched: 5. The CDR3 covers 13 residues. CDR1 is MNHEY and CDR2 is SMNVEV in the germline V gene (reference sequence). This clonotype originated in a woman aged 60 to 75 with acute or convalescent COVID-19. The V gene is TRBV27, the J gene TRBJ2-2; TRBD1 matches 9 bases. The sequenced sample was peripheral blood. The DNA of the CDR3 is TGTGCCTCAAACAGGGGGCCCACCGGGGAGCTGTTTTTT. Protein: CASNRGPTGELFF.